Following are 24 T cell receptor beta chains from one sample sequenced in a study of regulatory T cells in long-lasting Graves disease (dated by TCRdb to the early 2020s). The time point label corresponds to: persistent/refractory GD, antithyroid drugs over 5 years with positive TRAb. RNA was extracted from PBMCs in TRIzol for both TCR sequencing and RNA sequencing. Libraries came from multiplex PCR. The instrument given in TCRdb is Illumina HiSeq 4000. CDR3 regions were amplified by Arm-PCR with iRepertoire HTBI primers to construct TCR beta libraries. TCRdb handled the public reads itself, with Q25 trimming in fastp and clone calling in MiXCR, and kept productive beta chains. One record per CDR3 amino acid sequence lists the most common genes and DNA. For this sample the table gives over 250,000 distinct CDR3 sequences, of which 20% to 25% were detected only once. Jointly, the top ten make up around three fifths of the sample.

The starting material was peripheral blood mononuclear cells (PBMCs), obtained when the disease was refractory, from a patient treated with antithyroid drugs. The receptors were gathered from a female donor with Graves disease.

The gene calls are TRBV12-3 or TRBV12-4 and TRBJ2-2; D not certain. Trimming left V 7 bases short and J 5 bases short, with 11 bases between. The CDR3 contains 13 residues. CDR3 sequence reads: CASTQHATGELFF. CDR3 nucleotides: TGTGCCAGCACCCAACACGCGACCGGGGAGCTGTTTTTT.

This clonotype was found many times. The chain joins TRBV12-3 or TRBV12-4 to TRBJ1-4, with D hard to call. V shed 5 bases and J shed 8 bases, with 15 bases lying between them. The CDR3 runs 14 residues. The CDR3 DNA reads TGTGCCAGCAGTCTTGGTGGTTCCGCAGAAAAACTGTTTTTT. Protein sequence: CASSLGGSAEKLFF.

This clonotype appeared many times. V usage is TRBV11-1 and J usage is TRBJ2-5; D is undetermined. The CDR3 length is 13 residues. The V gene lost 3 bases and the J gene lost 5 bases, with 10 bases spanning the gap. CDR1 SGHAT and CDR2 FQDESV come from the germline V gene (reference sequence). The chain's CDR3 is CASSFRVHETQYF. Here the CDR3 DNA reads TGTGCCAGCAGCTTTAGGGTACACGAGACCCAGTACTTC.

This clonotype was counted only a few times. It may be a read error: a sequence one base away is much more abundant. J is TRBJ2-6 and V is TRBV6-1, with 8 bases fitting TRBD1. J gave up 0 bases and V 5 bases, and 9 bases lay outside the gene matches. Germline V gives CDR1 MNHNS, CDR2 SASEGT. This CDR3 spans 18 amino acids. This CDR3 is CASSKGTGAYSGANVLTF. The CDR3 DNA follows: TGTGCCAGCAGTAAAGGGACAGGAGCCTACTCTGGGGCCAACGTCCTGACTTTC.

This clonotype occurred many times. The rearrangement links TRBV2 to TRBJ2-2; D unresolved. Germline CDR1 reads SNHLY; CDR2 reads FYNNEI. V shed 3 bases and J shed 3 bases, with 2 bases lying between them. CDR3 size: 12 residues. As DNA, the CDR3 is TGTGCCAGCAGTGACTACACCGGGGAGCTGTTTTTT. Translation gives CASSDYTGELFF. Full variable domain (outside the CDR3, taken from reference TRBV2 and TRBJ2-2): EPEVTQTPSHQVTQMGQEVILRCVPISNHLYFYWYRQILGQKVEFLVSFYNNEISEKSEIFDDQFSVERPDGSNFTLKIRSTKLEDSAMYFCASSDYTGELFFGEGSRLTVL.

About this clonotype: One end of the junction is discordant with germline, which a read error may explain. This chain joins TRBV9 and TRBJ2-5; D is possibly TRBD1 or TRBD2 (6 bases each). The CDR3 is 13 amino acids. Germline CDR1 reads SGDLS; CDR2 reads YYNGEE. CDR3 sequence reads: CASSSDGGQTQYF. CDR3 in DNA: TGCGCCAGCAGCTCCGATGGGGGGCAGACCCAGTACTTC.

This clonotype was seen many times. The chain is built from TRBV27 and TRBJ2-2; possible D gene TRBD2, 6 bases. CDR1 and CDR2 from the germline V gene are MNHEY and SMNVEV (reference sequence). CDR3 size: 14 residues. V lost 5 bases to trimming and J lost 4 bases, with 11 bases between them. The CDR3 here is CASSARESTGELFF. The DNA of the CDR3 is TGTGCCAGCAGTGCCCGGGAGTCCACCGGGGAGCTGTTTTTT.

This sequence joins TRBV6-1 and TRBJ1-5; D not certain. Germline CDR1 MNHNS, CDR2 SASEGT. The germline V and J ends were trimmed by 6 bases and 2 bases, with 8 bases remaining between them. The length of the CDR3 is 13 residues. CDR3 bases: TGTGCCAGCAGGCAGGCGGGCAATCAGCCCCAGCATTTT. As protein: CASRQAGNQPQHF.

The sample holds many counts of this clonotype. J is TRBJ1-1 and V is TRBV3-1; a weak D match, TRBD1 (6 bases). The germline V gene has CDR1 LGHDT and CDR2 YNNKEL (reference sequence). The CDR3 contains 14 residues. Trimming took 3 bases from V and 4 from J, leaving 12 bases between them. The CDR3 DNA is TGTGCCAGCAGCCATGGCGGCAGGGGCACTGAAGCTTTCTTT. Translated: CASSHGGRGTEAFF.

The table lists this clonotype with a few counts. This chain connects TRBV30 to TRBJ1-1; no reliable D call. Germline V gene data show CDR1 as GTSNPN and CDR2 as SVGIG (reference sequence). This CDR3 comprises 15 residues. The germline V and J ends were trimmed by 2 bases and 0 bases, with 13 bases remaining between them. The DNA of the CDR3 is TGTGCCTGGAGTACCGGAGAGACCATGAACACTGAAGCTTTCTTT. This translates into CAWSTGETMNTEAFF.

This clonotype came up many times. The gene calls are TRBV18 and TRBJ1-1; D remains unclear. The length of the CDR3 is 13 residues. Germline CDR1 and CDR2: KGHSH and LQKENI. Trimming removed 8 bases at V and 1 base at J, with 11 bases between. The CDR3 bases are TGTGCCAGCAGCTCCACAGAGAACACTGAAGCTTTCTTT. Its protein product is CASSSTENTEAFF. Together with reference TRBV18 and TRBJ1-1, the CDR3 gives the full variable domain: NAGVMQNPRHLVRRRGQEARLRCSPMKGHSHVYWYRQLPEEGLKFMVYLQKENIIDESGMPKERFSAEFPKEGPSILRIQQVVRGDSAAYFCASSSTENTEAFFGQGTRLTVV.

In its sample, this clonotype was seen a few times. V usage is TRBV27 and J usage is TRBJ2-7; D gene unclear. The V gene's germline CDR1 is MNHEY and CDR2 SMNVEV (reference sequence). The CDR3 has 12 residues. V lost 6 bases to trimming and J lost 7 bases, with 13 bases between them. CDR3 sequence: CASSPVVGEQYF. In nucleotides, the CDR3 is TGTGCCAGCAGCCCAGTGGTGGGTGAGCAGTACTTC.

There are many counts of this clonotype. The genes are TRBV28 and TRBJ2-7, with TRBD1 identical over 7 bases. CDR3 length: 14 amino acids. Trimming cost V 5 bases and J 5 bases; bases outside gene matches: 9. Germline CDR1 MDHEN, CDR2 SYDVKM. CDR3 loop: CASSTGVFVHEQYF. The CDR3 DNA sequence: TGTGCCAGCAGTACAGGGGTTTTCGTCCACGAGCAGTACTTC.

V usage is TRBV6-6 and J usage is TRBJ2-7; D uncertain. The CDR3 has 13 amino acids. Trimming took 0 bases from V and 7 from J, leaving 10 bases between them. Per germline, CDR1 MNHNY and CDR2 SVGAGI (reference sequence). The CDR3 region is CASSYSMGREQYF. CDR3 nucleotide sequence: TGTGCCAGCAGTTACTCGATGGGTAGGGAGCAGTACTTC.

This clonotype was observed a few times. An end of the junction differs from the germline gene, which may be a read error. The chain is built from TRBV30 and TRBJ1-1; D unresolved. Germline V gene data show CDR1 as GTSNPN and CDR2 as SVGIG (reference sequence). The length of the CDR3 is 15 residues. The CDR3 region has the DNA TGTGCCTGGAGTGTCCGGGCCCCCGGCAACATTGAAGCTTTCTTT. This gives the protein CAWSVRAPGNIEAFF.

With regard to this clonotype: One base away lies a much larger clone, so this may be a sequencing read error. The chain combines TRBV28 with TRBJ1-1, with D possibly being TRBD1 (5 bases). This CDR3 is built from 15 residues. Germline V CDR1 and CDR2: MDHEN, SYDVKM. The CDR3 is CASSPRSGFDTKAFF. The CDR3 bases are TGTGCCAGCAGTCCCCGATCAGGGTTCGACACTAAAGCTTTCTTT.

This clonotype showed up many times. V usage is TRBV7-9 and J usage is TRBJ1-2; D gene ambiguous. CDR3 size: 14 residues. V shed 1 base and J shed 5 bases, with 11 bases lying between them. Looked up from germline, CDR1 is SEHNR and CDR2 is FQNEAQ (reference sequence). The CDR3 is CASSLGQQRYGYTF. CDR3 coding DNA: TGTGCCAGCAGCTTAGGGCAACAAAGATATGGCTACACCTTC. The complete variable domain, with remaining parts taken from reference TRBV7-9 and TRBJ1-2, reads DTGVSQNPRHKITKRGQNVTFRCDPISEHNRLYWYRQTLGQGPEFLTYFQNEAQLEKSRLLSDRFSAERPKGSFSTLEIQRTEQGDSAMYLCASSLGQQRYGYTFGSGTRLTVV.

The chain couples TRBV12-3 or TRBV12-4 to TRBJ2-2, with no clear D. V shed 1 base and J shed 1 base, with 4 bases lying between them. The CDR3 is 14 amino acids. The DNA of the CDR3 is TGTGCCAGCAGTTTAGTCGAGAACACCGGGGAGCTGTTTTTT. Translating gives CASSLVENTGELFF.

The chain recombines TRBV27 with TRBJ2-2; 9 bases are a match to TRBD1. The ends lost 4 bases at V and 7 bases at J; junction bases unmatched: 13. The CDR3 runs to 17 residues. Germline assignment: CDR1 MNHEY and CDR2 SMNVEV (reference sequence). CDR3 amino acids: CASSYSFGTGLIGELFF. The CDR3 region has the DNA TGTGCCAGCAGTTACAGCTTCGGGACAGGGTTAATCGGGGAGCTGTTTTTT.

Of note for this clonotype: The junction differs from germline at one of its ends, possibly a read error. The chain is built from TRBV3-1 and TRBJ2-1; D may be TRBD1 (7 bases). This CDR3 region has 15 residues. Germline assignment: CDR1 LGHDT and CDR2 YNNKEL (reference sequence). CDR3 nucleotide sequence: TGTGTCAGCAGCCAGCCAGGGGGGTTCGGCAATGAGCAGTTCTTC. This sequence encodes CVSSQPGGFGNEQFF.

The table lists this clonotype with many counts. In DNA form, the CDR3 reads TGTGCCAGCAGTTCTCGGTACGAGCAGTACTTC. It translates to CASSSRYEQYF. The chain has TRBV28 and TRBJ2-7; D gene unclear. V lost 4 bases and J lost 4, with 5 bases in between. The V gene's germline CDR1 is MDHEN and CDR2 SYDVKM. This CDR3 is 11 amino acids long.

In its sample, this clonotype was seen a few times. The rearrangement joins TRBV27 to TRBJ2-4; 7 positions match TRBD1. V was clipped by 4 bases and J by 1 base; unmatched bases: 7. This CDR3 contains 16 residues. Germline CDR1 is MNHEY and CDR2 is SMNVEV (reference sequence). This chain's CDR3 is CASSWDSGLAKNIQYF. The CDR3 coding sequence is TGTGCCAGCAGTTGGGACAGCGGACTGGCCAAAAACATTCAGTACTTC.

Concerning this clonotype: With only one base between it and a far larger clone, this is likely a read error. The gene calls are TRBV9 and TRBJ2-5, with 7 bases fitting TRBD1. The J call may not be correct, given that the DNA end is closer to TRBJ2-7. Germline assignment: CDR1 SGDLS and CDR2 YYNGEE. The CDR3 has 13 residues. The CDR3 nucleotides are TGTACCAGCAGCCAGGGGACAGCCTACGAGCAGTACTTC. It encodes CTSSQGTAYEQYF.

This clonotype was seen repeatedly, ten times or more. In DNA, the CDR3 is TGTGCCACCAGTGATCCCAACCCAGGATTAGCACACATTCAGTACTTC. Translation: CATSDPNPGLAHIQYF. This chain joins TRBV24-1 and TRBJ2-4; no clear D. CDR3 length: 16 amino acids. V was cut by 3 bases and J by 8 bases, with 19 bases left in between. CDR1 and CDR2 from the germline V gene are KGHDR and SFDVKD.